This TCR beta chain derives from a study of T cells in Graves' hyperthyroidism and ophthalmopathy. TCR beta CDR3 sequences were amplified from RNA transcripts. HTBI primers were the set used in a first-round RT-PCR of the TCR CDR3. TCRdb re-analysed the multiplex PCR reads in MiXCR, keeping a single row per CDR3 protein. The table lists about 740,000 distinct CDR3 sequences, 12% to 15% of them singletons. Out of approximately 10 ml of fresh peripheral blood came the PBMCs. With 5 bases removed from V and 5 bases from J, the gap between germline ends came to 20 bases. The CDR3 is made up of 16 amino acids. The germline V gene has CDR1 PRHDT and CDR2 FYEKMQ (reference sequence).

The sample consisted of blood. The sequence was obtained from a woman aged 18 to 35 with Graves' hyperthyroidism. V is TRBV13 and J is TRBJ2-3; tentative D call: TRBD2 (6 bases). Written as DNA, the CDR3 is TGTGCCAGCAGCCCATACCGCGGGGAGGCGGGAGATACGCAGTATTTT. This sequence encodes CASSPYRGEAGDTQYF.